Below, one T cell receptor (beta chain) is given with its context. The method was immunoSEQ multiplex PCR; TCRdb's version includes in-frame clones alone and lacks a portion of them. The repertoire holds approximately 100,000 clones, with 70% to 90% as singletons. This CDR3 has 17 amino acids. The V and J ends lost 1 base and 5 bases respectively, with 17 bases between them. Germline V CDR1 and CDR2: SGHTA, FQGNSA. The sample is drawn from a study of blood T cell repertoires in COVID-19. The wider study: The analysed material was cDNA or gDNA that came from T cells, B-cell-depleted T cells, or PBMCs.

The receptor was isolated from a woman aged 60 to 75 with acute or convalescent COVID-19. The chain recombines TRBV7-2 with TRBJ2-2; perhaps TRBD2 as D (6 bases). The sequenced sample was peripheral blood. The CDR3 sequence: CASSLGRASVKTGELFF. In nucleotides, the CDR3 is TGTGCCAGCAGCTTAGGAAGGGCTAGCGTTAAGACCGGGGAGCTGTTTTTT.